A single sample is the source of the 32 T cell receptor beta chains below, sequenced in a study of blood T cell repertoires in COVID-19 (dated by TCRdb to about 2020). Library preparation employed the immunoSEQ multiplex PCR assay. Held by TCRdb, this immuneACCESS table contains in-frame sequences only and omits some clones. Under half of the omission traces to an unresolved V gene where checked; the cause of the rest is unknown. The sample data list about 250,000 clones, and just under 85% of these were observed just once. Roughly 10% of the sample belongs to the ten largest clones. Sequences were obtained from peripheral blood. The origin of the receptors is an older man with acute or convalescent COVID-19.

The chain joins TRBV6-6 to TRBJ1-2; TRBD1 is a possible D gene (5 bases). The CDR3 is 14 residues long. V was pared by 6 bases and J by 7 bases, with 18 bases between. Germline V CDR1 and CDR2: MNHNY, SVGAGI (reference sequence). The CDR3 sequence is CASSKPPGDSGYTF. CDR3 coding DNA: TGTGCCAGCAGCAAACCCCCGGGGGATTCTGGCTACACCTTC.

The chain has TRBV5-1 and TRBJ1-2; D is undetermined. V lost 4 bases to trimming and J lost 3 bases, with 16 bases between them. Germline values: CDR1 SGHRS, CDR2 YFSETQ. The CDR3 consists of 15 residues. CDR3 sequence (DNA): TGCGCCAGCAGCCCCGGCCGGGCCGGGGACTATGGCTACACCTTC. Its translation is CASSPGRAGDYGYTF.

CDR3 bases: TGTGCCAGCAGCTCTGGGGGGACACCCCTCCACTTT. This encodes CASSSGGTPLHF. The rearrangement links TRBV5-6 to TRBJ1-6, with TRBD1 as a possible D gene (5 bases). CDR3 length: 12 amino acids. Trimming took off 3 bases at V and 11 bases at J, with 9 bases between the two ends. The germline V gene encodes CDR1 SGHDT and CDR2 YYEEEE. Full variable domain (outside the CDR3, taken from reference TRBV5-6 and TRBJ1-6): DAGVTQSPTHLIKTRGQQVTLRCSPKSGHDTVSWYQQALGQGPQFIFQYYEEEERQRGNFPDRFSGHQFPNYSSELNVNALLLGDSALYLCASSSGGTPLHFGNGTRLTVT.

This rearrangement joins TRBV6-5 to TRBJ2-2; TRBD1 aligns across 7 bases. The ends lost 0 bases at V and 4 bases at J; junction bases unmatched: 5. In germline, CDR1 is MNHEY, CDR2 SVGAGI. The CDR3 spans 16 residues. The CDR3 DNA follows: TGTGCCAGCAGTTACTCTCGCAGGGGGAGCACCGGGGAGCTGTTTTTT. Translating gives CASSYSRRGSTGELFF.

Comments on this clone: A read error likely explains this, since a far larger clone differs by one base. V and J are TRBV3-1 (or the pseudogene TRBV3-2) and TRBJ2-3; 9 positions match TRBD1. Germline lookup yields CDR1 LGHDT and CDR2 YNNKEL (reference sequence). The CDR3 runs to 14 residues. The J segment lost 4 bases and the V segment lost 4 bases, leaving 3 bases of the junction unmatched. The CDR3 DNA sequence: TGTGCCAGCAGCCCCGGGACAGGGCCAGATACGCAGTATTTT. It specifies CASSPGTGPDTQYF.

The chain couples TRBV2 to TRBJ1-1, with 9 bases that match TRBD1. The germline V gene encodes CDR1 SNHLY and CDR2 FYNNEI. CDR3 length: 13 residues. V dropped 7 bases and J dropped 6; count of bases not matched to a gene: 6. The CDR3 DNA is TGTGCCAGCACCGGGACAGGGTGGTCTGAAGCTTTCTTT. Its protein is CASTGTGWSEAFF.

The V and J genes are TRBV6-5 and TRBJ1-3; 9 bases line up with TRBD1. V lost 10 bases and J lost 5; bases outside the gene matches: 9. Germline CDR1 reads MNHEY; CDR2 reads SVGAGI. The CDR3 has 14 residues. The CDR3 here is CATALDRGRNTIYF. The DNA of the CDR3 is TGTGCCACCGCCTTGGACAGGGGAAGAAACACCATATATTTT.

CDR3 DNA: TGTGCCACCAGTGACGGGACAGGGGGCAGAGAGACCCAGTACTTC. Amino acid sequence: CATSDGTGGRETQYF. The V gene is TRBV24-1, the J gene TRBJ2-5; the match to TRBD1 covers 12 bases. CDR1 and CDR2 (germline): KGHDR, SFDVKD. Trimming took 4 bases from V and 4 from J; bases not matched to a gene: 3. This CDR3 spans 15 amino acids.

This clone was counted between two and nine times. The chain joins TRBV5-6 to TRBJ1-4; 7 bases are a match to TRBD1. CDR3 length: 14 amino acids. CDR1 SGHDT and CDR2 YYEEEE come from the germline V gene. The ends lost 0 bases at V and 7 bases at J; junction bases unmatched: 3. Here the CDR3 DNA reads TGTGCCAGCAGCTTGGGGCAGGGGGGTGAAAAACTGTTTTTT. Protein sequence: CASSLGQGGEKLFF. Filled out from reference TRBV5-6 and TRBJ1-4, the complete variable domain reads DAGVTQSPTHLIKTRGQQVTLRCSPKSGHDTVSWYQQALGQGPQFIFQYYEEEERQRGNFPDRFSGHQFPNYSSELNVNALLLGDSALYLCASSLGQGGEKLFFGSGTQLSVL.

This clone was found once. V is TRBV10-3 and J is TRBJ1-1, with D perhaps TRBD1 (6 bases). Germline CDR1 is ENHRY and CDR2 is SYGVKD. Deletions cut 5 bases from V and 5 bases from J, with 15 bases between. There are 14 residues in the CDR3. For the CDR3, the DNA is TGTGCCATCAGTCCCACAGGGTCGGGGACTGAAGCTTTCTTT. Amino acid sequence: CAISPTGSGTEAFF.

The chain recombines TRBV4-1 with TRBJ2-7; the match to TRBD1 covers 7 bases. The V gene's germline CDR1 is MGHRA and CDR2 YSYEKL. Losses at the gene ends were 4 bases for V and 5 bases for J; bases not matched to a gene: 8. This CDR3 spans 14 amino acids. As DNA, the CDR3 is TGCGCCAGCAGCCGAGGGACAGTCCTAAACGAGCAGTACTTC. It specifies CASSRGTVLNEQYF.

This clone was seen more than once but under ten times. This rearrangement joins TRBV9 to TRBJ2-7; 7 bases are a match to TRBD2. The CDR3 is 15 residues long. Germline-derived CDR1 and CDR2 are SGDLS and YYNGEE. The V segment lost 3 bases and the J segment 2 bases; nucleotides outside the gene matches: 8. The CDR3 reads CASSAGGGTAYEQYF. The CDR3 DNA sequence: TGTGCCAGCAGCGCGGGGGGAGGGACGGCCTACGAGCAGTACTTC.

The V and J genes are TRBV6-5 and TRBJ2-2; D is unresolved. V dropped 6 bases and J dropped 1 base, with 9 bases sitting between them. The CDR3 contains 14 residues. Germline CDR1 MNHEY, CDR2 SVGAGI. The CDR3 DNA sequence: TGTGCCAGCAGGGGCAGGAAGAACACCGGGGAGCTGTTTTTT. Its protein product is CASRGRKNTGELFF.

The chain's CDR3 is CASSITGGSYEQYF. CDR3 in DNA: TGCGCCAGCAGCATTACAGGGGGCTCCTACGAGCAGTACTTC. The chain is built from TRBV5-1 and TRBJ2-7; 8 positions agree with TRBD1. Trimming took 4 bases from V and 0 from J; bases not matched to a gene: 3. This CDR3 is 14 amino acids long. CDR1 and CDR2 from the germline V gene are SGHRS and YFSETQ.

The chain has TRBV20-1 and TRBJ2-3; D remains unclear. V lost 4 bases, J lost 6 bases, and 5 bases lay in between. Germline V gene data show CDR1 as DFQATT and CDR2 as SNEGSKA (reference sequence). This CDR3 is 10 amino acids long. CDR3 coding DNA: TGCAGTGCTACACGGGATACGCAGTATTTT. Protein: CSATRDTQYF.

The chain links TRBV12-2 to TRBJ2-6; TRBD1 is the table's D call, not checked against the DNA. TRBV12-2 is recorded as a pseudogene. This CDR3 comprises 17 residues. CDR3 nucleotide sequence: TGTGCAAGTCGCTTAGGGGACAGGGGTAAAGGGGCCAACGTCCTGACTTTC. Translation: CASRLGDRGKGANVLTF.

The genes are TRBV19 and TRBJ1-2; TRBD1 aligns across 8 bases. Losses at the gene ends were 1 base for V and 0 bases for J; bases not matched to a gene: 7. CDR3 size: 17 residues. Germline CDR1 and CDR2: LNHDA and SQIVND (reference sequence). In nucleotides, the CDR3 is TGTGCCAGTAGTATAGGGACAGGGAGAGGCTCTAACTATGGCTACACCTTC. Its protein is CASSIGTGRGSNYGYTF.

The chain carries TRBV18 and TRBJ1-2, with TRBD1 identical over 8 bases. The germline V gene encodes CDR1 KGHSH and CDR2 LQKENI. The CDR3 spans 13 residues. Losses at the gene ends were 5 bases for V and 4 bases for J; bases not matched to a gene: 3. This CDR3 reads CASSRQGFYGYTF. For the CDR3, the DNA is TGTGCCAGCTCAAGACAGGGGTTCTATGGCTACACCTTC.

CDR3 residues: CASSIPGVQETQYF. Here the CDR3 DNA reads TGTGCCAGTAGTATCCCCGGGGTTCAAGAGACCCAGTACTTC. This chain joins TRBV19 and TRBJ2-5; a weak D match, TRBD2 (5 bases). Per germline, CDR1 LNHDA and CDR2 SQIVND (reference sequence). This CDR3 comprises 14 residues. The germline V and J ends were trimmed by 3 bases and 2 bases, with 10 bases remaining between them.

This clone was recorded once. The chain recombines TRBV7-2 with TRBJ2-2; D remains ambiguous. Germline values: CDR1 SGHTA, CDR2 FQGNSA. CDR3 size: 14 residues. Trimming left V 6 bases short and J 4 bases short, with 12 bases between. The chain's CDR3 is CASRYFRSTGELFF. DNA for the CDR3: TGTGCCAGCAGATACTTCCGGAGCACCGGGGAGCTGTTTTTT.

The V gene is TRBV7-3, the J gene TRBJ2-1; 16 bases map to TRBD2. This CDR3 has 19 amino acids. V lost 3 bases and J lost 7; bases outside the gene matches: 12. Germline V gives CDR1 SGHTA, CDR2 FQGTGA. This chain's CDR3 is CASSLRLGTSGRANNEQFF. The CDR3 DNA sequence: TGTGCCAGCAGCTTGAGGCTCGGGACTAGCGGGAGGGCTAATAATGAGCAGTTCTTC.

A few counts support this clone. This rearrangement joins TRBV7-2 to TRBJ2-7, with D unclear. In germline, CDR1 is SGHTA, CDR2 FQGNSA. This CDR3 is built from 11 residues. Trimming removed 3 bases from V and 5 bases from J, with 5 bases in between. The CDR3 DNA reads TGTGCCAGCAGCTTTTATCACGAGCAGTACTTC. This encodes CASSFYHEQYF.

The chain carries TRBV12-3 or TRBV12-4 and TRBJ2-3; D gene ambiguous. The CDR3 is 13 residues long. Deletions cut 8 bases from V and 0 bases from J, with 9 bases between. CDR3 in amino acids: CASLRHSTDTQYF. The CDR3 DNA reads as TGTGCCAGCCTACGACACAGCACAGATACGCAGTATTTT.

This clone was found a few times. This chain uses TRBV5-1 with TRBJ1-1; D gene unclear. The CDR3 contains 14 residues. The V and J ends lost 0 bases and 5 bases respectively, with 11 bases between them. In germline, CDR1 is SGHRS, CDR2 YFSETQ. CDR3 nucleotide sequence: TGCGCCAGCAGCTTGGAAAGCCGGGATACTGAAGCTTTCTTT. Amino acids: CASSLESRDTEAFF.

This clone was found a few times. The chain combines TRBV2 with TRBJ2-7; 13 nucleotides line up with TRBD2. Trimming cost V 5 bases and J 6 bases; bases outside gene matches: 7. Germline V gives CDR1 SNHLY, CDR2 FYNNEI. The CDR3 spans 15 residues. The CDR3 DNA reads TGTGCCAGCAGTCCCCGGACTAGCGGGAGTTCCGAGCAGTACTTC. Its translation: CASSPRTSGSSEQYF.

The chain links TRBV6-5 to TRBJ1-2, with 9 bases fitting TRBD1. The CDR3 has 15 amino acids. CDR1 MNHEY and CDR2 SVGAGI come from the germline V gene. Losses at the gene ends were 6 bases for V and 5 bases for J; bases not matched to a gene: 10. As DNA, the CDR3 is TGTGCCAGCAGCTCAACCGGGACAGGGAGGTATGGCTACACCTTC. Protein: CASSSTGTGRYGYTF.

V is TRBV19 and J is TRBJ2-7; TRBD1 is a possible D gene (5 bases). The CDR3 consists of 15 residues. V dropped 5 bases and J dropped 0 bases, with 14 bases sitting between them. CDR1 and CDR2 (germline): LNHDA, SQIVND (reference sequence). The CDR3 nucleotides are TGTGCCAGTAGTCCTTGGACATTAAGCTCCTACGAGCAGTACTTC. Protein product: CASSPWTLSSYEQYF.

The gene calls are TRBV5-1 and TRBJ2-7; a weak D match, TRBD1 (5 bases). V was clipped by 3 bases and J by 1 base, with 11 bases between them. Looked up from germline, CDR1 is SGHRS and CDR2 is YFSETQ. CDR3 length equals 14 residues. For the CDR3, the DNA is TGCGCCAGCAGCTCACAGGTTTTATCCTACGAGCAGTACTTC. This sequence encodes CASSSQVLSYEQYF.

The V call is TRBV11-2, the J call TRBJ1-1; D remains ambiguous. This CDR3 is 13 amino acids long. Germline V gene sequence: CDR1 SGHAT, CDR2 FQNNGV. V dropped 5 bases and J dropped 6 bases, with 13 bases sitting between them. CDR3 sequence reads: CASSPIRGAEAFF. In DNA form, the CDR3 reads TGTGCCAGCAGCCCCATCCGCGGGGCTGAAGCTTTCTTT.

This clone was seen only a few times. Within the sample, other DNA sequences also encode this same CDR3. This chain joins TRBV5-1 and TRBJ1-5, with TRBD1 as a possible D gene (5 bases). The germline CDR1 and CDR2 sequences are SGHRS and YFSETQ. V lost 1 base and J 2 bases, leaving 7 bases between the germline ends. The CDR3 sequence is 14 residues long. The CDR3 is CASSLRGGNQPQHF. DNA of the CDR3: TGCGCCAGCAGCTTGCGGGGGGGCAATCAGCCCCAGCATTTT.

This clone has a handful of counts. The rearrangement links TRBV11-2 to TRBJ2-7; 7 bases fit TRBD1. V shed 0 bases, J shed 4 bases, and the junction held 9 bases outside the gene matches. In germline, CDR1 is SGHAT, CDR2 FQNNGV. The CDR3 runs to 16 residues. The CDR3 loop is CASSLERRGTVYEQYF. DNA of the CDR3: TGTGCCAGCAGCTTAGAGCGGAGAGGGACAGTATACGAGCAGTACTTC. Full variable domain (outside the CDR3, taken from reference TRBV11-2 and TRBJ2-7): EAGVAQSPRYKIIEKRQSVAFWCNPISGHATLYWYQQILGQGPKLLIQFQNNGVVDDSQLPKDRFSAERLKGVDSTLKIQPAKLEDSAVYLCASSLERRGTVYEQYFGPGTRLTVT.

This clone was found a few times. Here the CDR3 DNA reads TGTGCCAGCTCATCCCAAGCGAGGGCCCTTATCGAAGCTTTCTTT. The encoded protein is CASSSQARALIEAFF. The chain combines TRBV18 with TRBJ1-1, with D uncertain. Trimming stripped 5 bases from V and 8 bases from J, with 21 bases between. Germline lookup yields CDR1 KGHSH and CDR2 LQKENI. The length of the CDR3 is 15 residues.